This T cell receptor (beta chain) was observed in a study of technical replicates of blood from a few donors. Profiled with immunoSEQ multiplex PCR; TCRdb holds only in-frame clones, not every one. The sample consists of about 87,000 clones, 95% of them appearing once. CDR3 length: 16 residues. J gave up 4 bases and V 3 bases, and 8 bases lay outside the gene matches. Germline V CDR1 and CDR2: SGDLS, YYNGEE. This TCR derives from a human donor in good health. The sample taken for sequencing was T cells isolated from PBMCs. The V and J genes are TRBV9 and TRBJ2-1; TRBD2 agrees at 9 bases. CDR3 protein: CASSGGLALGYNEQFF. CDR3 sequence (DNA): TGTGCCAGCAGCGGGGGACTAGCTCTGGGGTACAATGAGCAGTTCTTC.